The rows below give T cell receptor beta chains drawn from one sample of a study of radiation and T cells in renal cell carcinoma. Some clones are missing from TCRdb's copy, which holds only in-frame ones; the method was immunoSEQ multiplex PCR. The sample lists 120,000 to 150,000 clones; 86% were seen once. The starting material was blood, obtained from a patient whose treatment included radiotherapy and nephrectomy. Receptor source: a woman between 50 and 59 years old with renal cell carcinoma. Each CDR3 is given without its conserved first and last residue.

V gene	J gene	CDR3 protein
TRBV5-1	TRBJ2-4	ASSPSGTGGGNIQY
TRBV9	TRBJ2-5	ASSVGTGIQETQY
TRBV7-2	TRBJ1-4	ASSSGTGLEKLF
TRBV5-4	TRBJ2-4	ASSSPVGKVKNIQY
TRBV6-5	TRBJ1-1	ASSYSAEMNTEAF
TRBV4-3	TRBJ2-2	ASSHRGLSWGELF
TRBV7-2	TRBJ1-5	ASSLQVSNQPQH
TRBV27	TRBJ1-5	ASTAGNNQPQH
TRBV5-6	TRBJ1-2	ASSSLGQDYGYT
TRBV7-9	TRBJ2-7	AVDLGEEQY
TRBV29-1	TRBJ2-7	SVGGLAGSSYEQY
TRBV4-3	TRBJ1-2	ASSQEERGIGYT
TRBV2	TRBJ1-5	ASGVGDRGEPQH
TRBV9	TRBJ2-7	ASSVGDRASEQY
TRBV7-2	TRBJ2-3	ASSLGPSGGSTDTQY
TRBV11-1	TRBJ1-1	ASSRGGETEAF
TRBV9	TRBJ2-5	ASSVRADPGKETQY
TRBV2	TRBJ2-1	ASRRLAGGLNEQF
TRBV5-6	TRBJ2-1	ASRMYKVDPYNEQF
TRBV7-9	TRBJ2-1	ASKRGTSGMNEQF
TRBV11-2	TRBJ1-1	ASSLQEGRNTEAF
TRBV7-9	TRBJ2-3	ASSPLGQGLTDTQY
TRBV29-1	TRBJ1-5	SVTGGMNQPQH
TRBV6-5	TRBJ2-7	ASSYDRGPYEQY
TRBV7-8	TRBJ1-1	ASSLVPTGNTEAF
TRBV18	TRBJ1-1	ASSPTGTENTEAF
TRBV6-5	TRBJ1-5	ASSYAGDQPQH
TRBV9	TRBJ2-5	ASSLHGTSGRARETQY
TRBV5-4	TRBJ2-6	ASSRGGLISGANVLT
TRBV5-1	TRBJ1-1	ASSLDRGPGGGTEAF
TRBV29-1	TRBJ2-7	SVARSYEQY
TRBV20-1	TRBJ1-2	SFSGTVGYT